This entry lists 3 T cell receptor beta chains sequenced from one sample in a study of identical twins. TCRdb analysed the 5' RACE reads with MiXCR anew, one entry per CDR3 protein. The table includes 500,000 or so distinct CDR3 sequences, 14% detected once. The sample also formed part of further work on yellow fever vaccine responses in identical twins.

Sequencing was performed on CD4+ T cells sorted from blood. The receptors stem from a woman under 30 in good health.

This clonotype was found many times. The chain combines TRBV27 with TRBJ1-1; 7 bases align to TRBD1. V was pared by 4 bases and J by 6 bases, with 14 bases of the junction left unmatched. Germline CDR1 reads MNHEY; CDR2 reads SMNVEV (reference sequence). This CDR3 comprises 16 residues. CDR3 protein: CASSSGQSGQRAEAFF. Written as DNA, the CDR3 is TGTGCCAGCAGTTCGGGACAGTCTGGGCAACGCGCTGAAGCTTTCTTT.

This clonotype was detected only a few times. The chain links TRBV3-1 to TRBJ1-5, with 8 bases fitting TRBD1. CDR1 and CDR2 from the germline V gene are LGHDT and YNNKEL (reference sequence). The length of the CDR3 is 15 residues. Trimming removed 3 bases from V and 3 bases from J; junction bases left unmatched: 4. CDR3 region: CASSQATGVNQPQHF. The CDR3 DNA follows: TGTGCCAGCAGCCAGGCGACAGGGGTCAATCAGCCCCAGCATTTT. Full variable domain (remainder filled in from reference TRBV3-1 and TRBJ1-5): DTAVSQTPKYLVTQMGNDKSIKCEQNLGHDTMYWYKQDSKKFLKIMFSYNNKELIINETVPNRFSPKSPDKAHLNLHINSLELGDSAVYFCASSQATGVNQPQHFGDGTRLSIL.

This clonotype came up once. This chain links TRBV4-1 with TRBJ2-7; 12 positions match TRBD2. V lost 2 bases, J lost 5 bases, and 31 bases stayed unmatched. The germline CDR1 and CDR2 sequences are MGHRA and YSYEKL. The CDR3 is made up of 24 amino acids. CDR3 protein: CASSQTPGLAGETLLLPGSHEQYF. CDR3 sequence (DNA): TGCGCCAGCAGCCAAACTCCGGGACTAGCGGGCGAAACGCTCCTTCTCCCGGGCAGCCACGAGCAGTACTTC.